The 27 T cell receptor beta chains reported below all come from one sample, sequenced in a study of cytomegalovirus exposure and HLA in healthy donors. PCR involved 60 Vbeta and 13 Jbeta primers. Here immunoSEQ multiplex PCR was the method, and the copy in TCRdb shows in-frame clones only, minus some. This sample has approximately 54,000 clones, with less than 85% found just once. Sequenced input: PBMCs. Receptors originate from a woman aged 18 to 35 in good health and CMV-seronegative.

The gene calls are TRBV19 and TRBJ2-1; 7 nucleotides agree with TRBD2. The CDR3 loop spans 15 amino acids. V was pared by 5 bases and J by 5 bases, with 9 bases of the junction left unmatched. The germline gives CDR1 LNHDA, CDR2 SQIVND (reference sequence). CDR3 residues: CASSSSGKVDNEQFF. The DNA of the CDR3 is TGTGCCAGTAGTTCCAGCGGGAAGGTTGACAATGAGCAGTTCTTC.

The chain has TRBV5-1 and TRBJ2-1, with 7 bases identical to TRBD1. V lost 4 bases and J lost 7; bases outside the gene matches: 11. Germline CDR1 SGHRS, CDR2 YFSETQ. This CDR3 comprises 15 residues. In nucleotides, the CDR3 is TGCGCCAGCAGCGAAGGACAGGTGGGACGTAATGAGCAGTTCTTC. As protein: CASSEGQVGRNEQFF.

As concerns this clone: One junction end disagrees with the germline gene, perhaps due to a read error. The rearrangement links TRBV27 to TRBJ2-3, with D uncertain. This CDR3 has 15 residues. CDR1 is MNHEY, CDR2 SMNVEV, per germline (reference sequence). CDR3 loop: CASSLVVDGTDRQYF. CDR3 in DNA: TGTGCCAGCAGTTTAGTAGTTGACGGCACAGATAGGCAGTATTTT.

This clone was detected once. Its ends do not fully match the called genes, so a read error is possible. The DNA for the CDR3 is TGTGCCAGCAGCGGACCGACAGGCCCCGTTGTCTTT. Translation: CASSGPTGPVVF. J is TRBJ1-1 and V is TRBV9, with D possibly being TRBD1 (6 bases). The CDR3 length is 12 residues. Per the germline V gene, CDR1 is SGDLS and CDR2 is YYNGEE.

V usage is TRBV6-1 and J usage is TRBJ2-5; D is undetermined. The V and J ends lost 7 bases and 5 bases respectively, with 11 bases between them. Germline CDR1 and CDR2: MNHNS and SASEGT. This CDR3 spans 12 amino acids. CDR3 amino acids: CASNPKRETQYF. The DNA for the CDR3 is TGTGCCAGCAATCCGAAGAGGGAGACCCAGTACTTC.

This sequence joins TRBV5-1 and TRBJ1-4; TRBD1 matches at 9 bases. Looked up from germline, CDR1 is SGHRS and CDR2 is YFSETQ. V lost 1 base and J lost 3; bases outside the gene matches: 7. This CDR3 contains 17 residues. The CDR3 DNA follows: TGCGCCAGCAGCTTGACAGGGGGCGCCGTGGCTAATGAAAAACTGTTTTTT. It encodes CASSLTGGAVANEKLFF.

The V and J genes are TRBV2 and TRBJ1-2; D remains ambiguous. Trimming took 5 bases from V and 8 from J, leaving 12 bases between them. Germline-derived CDR1 and CDR2 are SNHLY and FYNNEI. This CDR3 spans 12 amino acids. DNA for the CDR3: TGTGCCAGCAGTCTCGGCCAGGAAGGCTACACCTTC. Amino acid sequence: CASSLGQEGYTF. The full variable domain, its missing parts supplied by reference TRBV2 and TRBJ1-2, is EPEVTQTPSHQVTQMGQEVILRCVPISNHLYFYWYRQILGQKVEFLVSFYNNEISEKSEIFDDQFSVERPDGSNFTLKIRSTKLEDSAMYFCASSLGQEGYTFGSGTRLTVV.

V is TRBV27 and J is TRBJ2-7, with 8 bases identical to TRBD2. This CDR3 has 14 residues. V dropped 2 bases and J dropped 3; count of bases not matched to a gene: 3. Looked up from germline, CDR1 is MNHEY and CDR2 is SMNVEV (reference sequence). CDR3 in amino acids: CASSLAGGIYEQYF. The CDR3 DNA is TGTGCCAGCAGTTTAGCGGGAGGTATCTACGAGCAGTACTTC.

The chain carries TRBV27 and TRBJ2-1; 10 bases fit TRBD1. Germline V gene lookup returns CDR1 MNHEY and CDR2 SMNVEV (reference sequence). CDR3 length: 15 residues. Trimming took 5 bases from V and 1 from J; bases not matched to a gene: 2. The CDR3 region is CASSTGQGSYNEQFF. CDR3 DNA: TGTGCCAGCAGTACGGGACAGGGGTCCTACAATGAGCAGTTCTTC.

The chain uses TRBV29-1 and TRBJ2-7; TRBD2 might be the D (6 bases). From germline, CDR1 is SQVTM and CDR2 ANQGSEA. The CDR3 is made up of 13 amino acids. Trimming pared 4 bases from V and 2 bases from J, leaving 12 bases between. The CDR3 reads CSVARDSPYEQYF. CDR3 DNA: TGCAGCGTTGCCAGGGACTCTCCCTACGAGCAGTACTTC.

The chain couples TRBV13 to TRBJ1-2, with TRBD1 identical over 11 bases. The CDR3 is 15 amino acids. V shed 5 bases, J shed 6 bases, and the junction held 8 bases outside the gene matches. Looked up from germline, CDR1 is PRHDT and CDR2 is FYEKMQ (reference sequence). The DNA for the CDR3 is TGTGCCAGCAGCCAAGGACAGGGGGCGGCTGATGGCTACACCTTC. Its translation is CASSQGQGAADGYTF.

This chain connects TRBV5-1 to TRBJ2-7; weak D call: TRBD1 (6 bases). This CDR3 spans 12 amino acids. With 4 bases removed from V and 9 bases from J, the gap between germline ends came to 14 bases. Germline lookup yields CDR1 SGHRS and CDR2 YFSETQ. CDR3 region: CASSGGRVGQYF. CDR3 coding DNA: TGCGCCAGCAGCGGGGGCCGGGTTGGGCAGTACTTC.

V is TRBV5-1 and J is TRBJ1-4; weak D call: TRBD1 (5 bases). Trimming took 5 bases from V and 0 from J, leaving 14 bases between them. The CDR3 consists of 16 residues. Germline CDR1 is SGHRS and CDR2 is YFSETQ. The CDR3 DNA follows: TGCGCCAGCAGGAGCGGGGCTCTGTCAACTAATGAAAAACTGTTTTTT. Protein sequence: CASRSGALSTNEKLFF.

J is TRBJ1-1 and V is TRBV4-1, with D perhaps matching TRBD1 (6 bases). This CDR3 is built from 17 residues. V lost 1 base to trimming and J lost 0 bases, with 15 bases between them. Per the germline V gene, CDR1 is MGHRA and CDR2 is YSYEKL. In DNA, the CDR3 is TGCGCCAGCAGCCAAGGGATCAGGGGCCCTATGAACACTGAAGCTTTCTTT. It encodes CASSQGIRGPMNTEAFF.

This clone showed up just a few times. The V gene is TRBV25-1, the J gene TRBJ1-6, with D maybe TRBD1 (6 bases). CDR3 length: 15 amino acids. Trimming removed 3 bases from V and 9 bases from J, with 15 bases in between. CDR1 is MGHDK and CDR2 is SYGVNS in the germline V gene. The CDR3 loop reads CASSDPRQGFSPLHF. For the CDR3, the DNA is TGTGCCAGCAGTGACCCCCGTCAGGGGTTTTCACCCCTCCACTTT.

The chain joins TRBV4-1 to TRBJ2-2; D is perhaps TRBD2 (6 bases). Germline lookup yields CDR1 MGHRA and CDR2 YSYEKL. Trimming took off 7 bases at V and 5 bases at J, with 17 bases between the two ends. The CDR3 runs to 15 residues. For the CDR3, the DNA is TGCGCCAGCACCCCTTGGGGGGATTGGACCGGGGAGCTGTTTTTT. It translates to CASTPWGDWTGELFF.

J is TRBJ2-2 and V is TRBV27; the D is unclear. The CDR3 is 14 amino acids. Trimming left V 2 bases short and J 5 bases short, with 9 bases between. CDR1 and CDR2 from the germline V gene are MNHEY and SMNVEV (reference sequence). DNA for the CDR3: TGTGCCAGCAGTTTAACCAGGATTACCGGGGAGCTGTTTTTT. Residues: CASSLTRITGELFF.

The chain uses TRBV7-2 and TRBJ1-2, with a possible D match to TRBD1 (6 bases). Trimming stripped 5 bases from V and 8 bases from J, with 18 bases between. Looked up from germline, CDR1 is SGHTA and CDR2 is FQGNSA. The CDR3 is 14 residues long. Written as DNA, the CDR3 is TGTGCCAGCAGCCCGTCGGGGGGCGCGGGGGGCTACACCTTC. This encodes CASSPSGGAGGYTF.

The CDR3 DNA sequence: TGTGCCAGCAGCCTCGACTACACCGCCACAGATACGCAGTATTTT. Protein sequence: CASSLDYTATDTQYF. The V and J genes are TRBV27 and TRBJ2-3; weak D call: TRBD2 (5 bases). V was trimmed by 6 bases and J by 2 bases, leaving 15 bases between them. This CDR3 is built from 15 residues. Germline CDR1 MNHEY, CDR2 SMNVEV (reference sequence).

In the case of this clone: The germline gene is not matched at one end of the junction; a read error may be the cause. J is TRBJ2-6 and V is TRBV5-1, with D tentatively TRBD1 (5 bases). This CDR3 spans 17 amino acids. Germline values: CDR1 SGHRS, CDR2 YFSETQ. CDR3 loop: CASSLVPTGSGANGLTF. CDR3 nucleotide sequence: TGCGCCAGCAGCTTGGTACCGACTGGCTCTGGGGCCAACGGCCTGACTTTC.

In this sample, this clone turned up once. The chain carries TRBV5-1 and TRBJ1-3; 11 bases line up with TRBD1. Looked up from germline, CDR1 is SGHRS and CDR2 is YFSETQ. CDR3 length: 16 residues. V shed 0 bases and J 8 bases; nucleotides not matched to a gene: 7. In DNA, the CDR3 is TGCGCCAGCAGCTTGGCTCCACCGGGACAGGGGGACACCATATATTTT. This encodes CASSLAPPGQGDTIYF. The complete variable domain, with remaining parts taken from reference TRBV5-1 and TRBJ1-3, reads KAGVTQTPRYLIKTRGQQVTLSCSPISGHRSVSWYQQTPGQGLQFLFEYFSETQRNKGNFPGRFSGRQFSNSRSEMNVSTLELGDSALYLCASSLAPPGQGDTIYFGEGSWLTVV.

This clone was detected only once. The V call is TRBV6-1, the J call TRBJ2-7, with 7 bases matching TRBD2. Trimming at V came to 5 bases and at J to 4 bases, leaving 11 bases not matched to a gene. This CDR3 comprises 15 residues. CDR1 is MNHNS, CDR2 SASEGT, per germline. CDR3 protein: CASSPALSGAYEQYF. Here the CDR3 DNA reads TGTGCCAGCAGTCCTGCCCTCAGCGGGGCATACGAGCAGTACTTC.

The chain employs TRBV19 and TRBJ2-3, with TRBD2 identical over 12 bases. With V trimmed by 6 bases and J by 1 base, 5 bases remained unmatched. Germline CDR1 is LNHDA and CDR2 is SQIVND (reference sequence). The CDR3 is made up of 16 amino acids. This chain's CDR3 is CASSRLAGEGTDTQYF. In nucleotides, the CDR3 is TGTGCCAGTAGCAGACTAGCGGGAGAGGGCACAGATACGCAGTATTTT. Using reference TRBV19 and TRBJ2-3 for the parts outside the CDR3, the full variable domain is DGGITQSPKYLFRKEGQNVTLSCEQNLNHDAMYWYRQDPGQGLRLIYYSQIVNDFQKGDIAEGYSVSREKKESFPLTVTSAQKNPTAFYLCASSRLAGEGTDTQYFGPGTRLTVL.

The V and J genes are TRBV6-4 and TRBJ2-5, with 12 bases lining up with TRBD1. This CDR3 is built from 17 residues. In germline, CDR1 is MRHNA, CDR2 SNTAGT. V lost 2 bases and J lost 4; bases outside the gene matches: 8. CDR3 sequence: CASSDTPGTGGRETQYF. The DNA for the CDR3 is TGTGCCAGCAGTGACACCCCCGGGACAGGGGGCCGAGAGACCCAGTACTTC.

The chain is built from TRBV27 and TRBJ2-3; D call uncertain. The CDR3 has 14 amino acids. V lost 4 bases and J lost 4, with 12 bases in between. The germline V gene has CDR1 MNHEY and CDR2 SMNVEV (reference sequence). The CDR3 reads CASSSLGVSDTQYF. DNA of the CDR3: TGTGCCAGCAGTTCCCTTGGAGTGTCAGATACGCAGTATTTT.

The chain has TRBV28 and TRBJ1-1, with D perhaps matching TRBD1 (5 bases). The germline gives CDR1 MDHEN, CDR2 SYDVKM. The CDR3 covers 14 residues. V was trimmed by 4 bases and J by 4 bases, leaving 13 bases between them. In nucleotides, the CDR3 is TGTGCCAGCAGTTCATTGGGGGGAGGCACTGAAGCTTTCTTT. Translated, it gives CASSSLGGGTEAFF.

This clone was observed a few times. CDR3 DNA: TGTGCCAGCAGCGTACAGGGTCGGGAGACCCAGTACTTC. Protein: CASSVQGRETQYF. This rearrangement joins TRBV9 to TRBJ2-5; a weak D match, TRBD1 (5 bases). The germline V and J ends were trimmed by 1 base and 5 bases, with 9 bases remaining between them. Germline V CDR1 and CDR2: SGDLS, YYNGEE. There are 13 residues in the CDR3.